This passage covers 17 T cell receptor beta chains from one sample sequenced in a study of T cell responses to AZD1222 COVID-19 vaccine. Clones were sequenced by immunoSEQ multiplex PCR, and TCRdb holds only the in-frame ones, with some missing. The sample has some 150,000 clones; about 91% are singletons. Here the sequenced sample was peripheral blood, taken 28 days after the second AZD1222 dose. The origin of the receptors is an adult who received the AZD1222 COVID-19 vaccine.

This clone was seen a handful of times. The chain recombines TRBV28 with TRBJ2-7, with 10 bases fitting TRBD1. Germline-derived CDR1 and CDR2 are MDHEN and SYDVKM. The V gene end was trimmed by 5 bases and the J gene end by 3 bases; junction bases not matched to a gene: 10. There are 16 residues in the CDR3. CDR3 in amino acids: CASSTRQGARIYEQYF. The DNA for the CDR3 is TGTGCCAGCAGTACGAGACAGGGGGCTAGAATCTACGAGCAGTACTTC.

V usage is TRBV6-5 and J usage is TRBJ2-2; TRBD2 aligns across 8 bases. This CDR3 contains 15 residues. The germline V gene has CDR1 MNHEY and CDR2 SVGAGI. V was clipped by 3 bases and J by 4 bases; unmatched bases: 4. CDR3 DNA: TGTGCCAGCAGTTATGAAGCGGGAGCCACCGGGGAGCTGTTTTTT. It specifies CASSYEAGATGELFF.

CDR3 bases: TGTGCCAGCAGCAAAGGGAGACAGGTCTACTACGAGCAGTACTTC. Translating gives CASSKGRQVYYEQYF. The gene calls are TRBV21-1 and TRBJ2-7; TRBD1 was called by the table and not checked on the DNA. TRBV21-1 is a listed pseudogene. CDR3 length: 15 residues.

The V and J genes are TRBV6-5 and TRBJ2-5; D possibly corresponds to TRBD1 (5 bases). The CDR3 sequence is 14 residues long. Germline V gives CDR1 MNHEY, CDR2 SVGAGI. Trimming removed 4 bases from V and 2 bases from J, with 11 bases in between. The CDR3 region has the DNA TGTGCCAGCAGTTTATTTGGACAACAAGAGACCCAGTACTTC. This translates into CASSLFGQQETQYF.

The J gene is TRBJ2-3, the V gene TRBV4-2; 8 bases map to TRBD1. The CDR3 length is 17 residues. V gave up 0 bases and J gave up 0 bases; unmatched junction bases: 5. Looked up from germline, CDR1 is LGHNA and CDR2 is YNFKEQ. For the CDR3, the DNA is TGTGCCAGCAGCCAAGACTTCAGGGGGCTAAGCACAGATACGCAGTATTTT. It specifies CASSQDFRGLSTDTQYF.

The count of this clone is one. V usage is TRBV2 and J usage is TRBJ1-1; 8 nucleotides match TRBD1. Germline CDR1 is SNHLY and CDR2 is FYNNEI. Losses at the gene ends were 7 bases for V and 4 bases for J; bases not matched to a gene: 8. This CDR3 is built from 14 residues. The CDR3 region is CASTSDRGVTEAFF. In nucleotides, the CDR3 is TGTGCCAGCACGAGTGACAGGGGAGTCACTGAAGCTTTCTTT. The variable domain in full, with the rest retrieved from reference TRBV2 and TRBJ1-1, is EPEVTQTPSHQVTQMGQEVILRCVPISNHLYFYWYRQILGQKVEFLVSFYNNEISEKSEIFDDQFSVERPDGSNFTLKIRSTKLEDSAMYFCASTSDRGVTEAFFGQGTRLTVV.

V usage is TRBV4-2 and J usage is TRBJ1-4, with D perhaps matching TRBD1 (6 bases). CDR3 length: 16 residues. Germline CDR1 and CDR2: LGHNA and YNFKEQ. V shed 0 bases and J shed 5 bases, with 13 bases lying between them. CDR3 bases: TGTGCCAGCAGCCAAGATGGGGGCGGTATGAATGAAAAACTGTTTTTT. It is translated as CASSQDGGGMNEKLFF.

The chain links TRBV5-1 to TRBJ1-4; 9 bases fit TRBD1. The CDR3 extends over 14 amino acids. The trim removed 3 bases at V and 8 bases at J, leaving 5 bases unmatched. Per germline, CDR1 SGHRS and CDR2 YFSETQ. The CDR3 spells CASSSTGGEEKLFF. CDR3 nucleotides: TGCGCCAGCAGCTCAACAGGGGGCGAGGAAAAACTGTTTTTT.

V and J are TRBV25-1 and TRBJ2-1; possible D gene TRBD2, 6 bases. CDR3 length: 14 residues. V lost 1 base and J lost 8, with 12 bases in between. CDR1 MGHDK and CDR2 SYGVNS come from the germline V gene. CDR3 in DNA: TGTGCCAGCAGTGAATTGCGGACTAACTATGAGCAGTTCTTC. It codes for CASSELRTNYEQFF.

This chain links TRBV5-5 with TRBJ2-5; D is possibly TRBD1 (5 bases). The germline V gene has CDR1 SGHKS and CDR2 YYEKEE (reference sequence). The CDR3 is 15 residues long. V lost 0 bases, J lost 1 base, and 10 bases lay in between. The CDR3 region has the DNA TGTGCCAGCAGCTTGGCAGGGATCCCCCAAGAGACCCAGTACTTC. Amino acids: CASSLAGIPQETQYF.

The CDR3 loop reads CASSPTGTSVDEQFF. As DNA, the CDR3 is TGTGCCAGCAGTCCAACCGGGACTAGCGTTGATGAGCAGTTCTTC. The V gene is TRBV6-5, the J gene TRBJ2-1, with TRBD2 identical over 10 bases. V gave up 5 bases and J gave up 8 bases; unmatched junction bases: 9. The germline gives CDR1 MNHEY, CDR2 SVGAGI. The CDR3 has 15 residues.

The CDR3 spells CASSHPPYNEQFF. CDR3 DNA sequence: TGTGCCAGCAGCCACCCGCCCTACAATGAGCAGTTCTTC. This chain joins TRBV7-2 and TRBJ2-1; no clear D gene. Looked up from germline, CDR1 is SGHTA and CDR2 is FQGNSA. The CDR3 is 13 amino acids. Trimming took 5 bases from V and 2 from J, leaving 7 bases between them.

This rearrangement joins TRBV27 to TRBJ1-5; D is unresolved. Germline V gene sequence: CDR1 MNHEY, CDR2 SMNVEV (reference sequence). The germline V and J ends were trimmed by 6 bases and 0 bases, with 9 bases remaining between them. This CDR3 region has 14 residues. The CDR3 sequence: CASRLQYSNQPQHF. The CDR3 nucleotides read TGTGCCAGCAGGCTCCAATATAGCAATCAGCCCCAGCATTTT.

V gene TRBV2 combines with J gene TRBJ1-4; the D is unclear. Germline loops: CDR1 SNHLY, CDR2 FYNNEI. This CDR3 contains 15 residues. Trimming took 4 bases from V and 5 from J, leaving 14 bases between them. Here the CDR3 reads CASSVRGGLNEKLFF. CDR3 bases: TGTGCCAGCAGTGTCCGCGGAGGACTGAATGAAAAACTGTTTTTT.

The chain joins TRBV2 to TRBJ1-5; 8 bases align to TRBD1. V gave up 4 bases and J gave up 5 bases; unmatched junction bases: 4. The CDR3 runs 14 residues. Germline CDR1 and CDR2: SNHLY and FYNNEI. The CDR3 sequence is CASSGTGRDQPQHF. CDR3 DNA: TGTGCCAGCAGTGGGACAGGGAGGGATCAGCCCCAGCATTTT. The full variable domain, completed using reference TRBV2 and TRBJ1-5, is EPEVTQTPSHQVTQMGQEVILRCVPISNHLYFYWYRQILGQKVEFLVSFYNNEISEKSEIFDDQFSVERPDGSNFTLKIRSTKLEDSAMYFCASSGTGRDQPQHFGDGTRLSIL.

The chain's CDR3 is CSVSSGTEAFF. The CDR3 DNA is TGCAGCGTGTCCAGTGGTACTGAAGCTTTCTTT. This chain joins TRBV29-1 and TRBJ1-1; no clear D. The CDR3 consists of 11 residues. Looked up from germline, CDR1 is SQVTM and CDR2 is ANQGSEA. V was shortened by 6 bases and J by 5 bases, with 10 bases between the two germline ends. Full variable domain (rest looked up from reference TRBV29-1 and TRBJ1-1): SAVISQKPSRDICQRGTSLTIQCQVDSQVTMMFWYRQQPGQSLTLIATANQGSEATYESGFVIDKFPISRPNLTFSTLTVSNMSPEDSSIYLCSVSSGTEAFFGQGTRLTVV.

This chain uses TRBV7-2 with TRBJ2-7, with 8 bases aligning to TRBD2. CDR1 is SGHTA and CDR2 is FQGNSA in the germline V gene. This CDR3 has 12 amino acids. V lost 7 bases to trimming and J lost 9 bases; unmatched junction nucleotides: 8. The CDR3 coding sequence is TGTGCCAGCACCCCGGGGGGGGCCTGGCAGTACTTC. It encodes CASTPGGAWQYF.